This passage covers 32 T cell receptor beta chains from one sample sequenced in a study of blood T cell repertoires in COVID-19. Produced via immunoSEQ multiplex PCR; TCRdb's table is partial and in-frame only. In the table there are some 91,000 clones, less than 85% of which are singletons. Material for sequencing was peripheral blood. These receptors were taken from a man between 65 and 85 years old with acute or convalescent COVID-19.

The chain recombines TRBV5-1 with TRBJ1-1, with 9 bases lining up with TRBD1. Germline assignment: CDR1 SGHRS and CDR2 YFSETQ. J lost 12 bases, V lost 4 bases, and 10 bases had no gene match. The CDR3 loop spans 13 amino acids. The CDR3 DNA reads TGCGCCAGCAGCCCCGGGACAGGGAGAACTACTTTCTTT. Encoded protein: CASSPGTGRTTFF.

V and J are TRBV19 and TRBJ2-4; tentatively, D is TRBD2 (5 bases). The V end lost 7 bases, the J end lost 11 bases, and 24 bases lay between the germline ends. Per the germline V gene, CDR1 is LNHDA and CDR2 is SQIVND (reference sequence). The CDR3 is 15 residues long. The CDR3 here is CASTSDRLMGAFQYF. The CDR3 DNA sequence: TGTGCCAGTACCTCCGATCGGCTTATGGGAGCATTTCAGTACTTC.

This clone was found once. The chain recombines TRBV9 with TRBJ2-1; 15 bases line up with TRBD2. The CDR3 is 19 amino acids. V lost 4 bases to trimming and J lost 0 bases; unmatched junction nucleotides: 8. CDR1 SGDLS and CDR2 YYNGEE come from the germline V gene. The CDR3 nucleotides read TGTGCCAGCAGCCCCGGACTAGCGGGAGGGCCTTTCTCCTACAATGAGCAGTTCTTC. Translation: CASSPGLAGGPFSYNEQFF.

The V and J genes are TRBV10-3 and TRBJ1-2; possibly TRBD1 for D (5 bases). The germline V and J ends were trimmed by 3 bases and 8 bases, with 13 bases remaining between them. The CDR3 is made up of 13 amino acids. Germline assignment: CDR1 ENHRY and CDR2 SYGVKD. The CDR3 sequence: CAISEYEEGGYTF. The CDR3 nucleotides are TGTGCCATCAGTGAATATGAGGAGGGGGGCTACACCTTC.

The V call is TRBV28, the J call TRBJ1-2; D is perhaps TRBD1 (6 bases). V was pared by 7 bases and J by 5 bases, with 17 bases between. Germline loops: CDR1 MDHEN, CDR2 SYDVKM. The CDR3 consists of 14 residues. CDR3 DNA: TGTGCCAGCAAACCCTTTGGGGGGGCGTATGGCTACACCTTC. This encodes CASKPFGGAYGYTF.

The chain has TRBV24-1 and TRBJ2-1; tentatively, D is TRBD2 (5 bases). Germline V CDR1 and CDR2: KGHDR, SFDVKD. Trimming removed 6 bases from V and 9 bases from J, with 14 bases in between. CDR3 length equals 13 residues. For the CDR3, the DNA is TGTGCCACCAGTTTTGGGCCCCGGGGTGAGCAGTTCTTC. Protein product: CATSFGPRGEQFF.

The V call is TRBV10-2, the J call TRBJ2-2, with TRBD1 as a possible D gene (6 bases). V shed 0 bases and J shed 2 bases, with 10 bases lying between them. This CDR3 has 16 amino acids. Germline assignment: CDR1 WSHSY and CDR2 SAAADI. CDR3 loop: CASSESRTVNTGELFF. For the CDR3, the DNA is TGCGCCAGCAGTGAGTCCCGGACAGTAAACACCGGGGAGCTGTTTTTT.

In its sample, this clone was seen once. The chain links TRBV9 to TRBJ2-3; D perhaps matches TRBD1 (6 bases). The CDR3 length is 15 residues. Germline V gene sequence: CDR1 SGDLS, CDR2 YYNGEE. With 4 bases removed from V and 0 bases from J, the gap between germline ends came to 12 bases. The CDR3 DNA reads TGTGCCAGCAGCTTTACAGGGTCTAGCACAGATACGCAGTATTTT. This sequence encodes CASSFTGSSTDTQYF.

This clone was observed once. The chain combines TRBV7-6 with TRBJ2-7; D is ambiguous. V lost 1 base to trimming and J lost 4 bases, with 17 bases between them. Per germline, CDR1 SGHVS and CDR2 FNYEAQ. The CDR3 runs 16 residues. CDR3 sequence reads: CASSLGADPSQYEQYF. The CDR3 nucleotides read TGTGCCAGCAGCTTAGGGGCAGATCCGAGCCAATACGAGCAGTACTTC.

V gene TRBV9 combines with J gene TRBJ2-7; D may be TRBD1 (7 bases). This CDR3 region has 16 residues. Trimming took 4 bases from V and 2 from J, leaving 19 bases between them. Germline assignment: CDR1 SGDLS and CDR2 YYNGEE. The CDR3 protein is CASSPRGTAIPYEQYF. The CDR3 nucleotides are TGTGCCAGCAGCCCTCGGGGGACAGCAATTCCCTACGAGCAGTACTTC.

The genes are TRBV9 and TRBJ1-1, with TRBD1 as a possible D gene (5 bases). This CDR3 has 17 residues. Per germline, CDR1 SGDLS and CDR2 YYNGEE. With 0 bases removed from V and 0 bases from J, the gap between germline ends came to 15 bases. CDR3 sequence (DNA): TGTGCCAGCAGCGTAGACCCCGGACATATCCTGAACACTGAAGCTTTCTTT. Translation: CASSVDPGHILNTEAFF. Together with reference TRBV9 and TRBJ1-1, the CDR3 gives the full variable domain: DSGVTQTPKHLITATGQRVTLRCSPRSGDLSVYWYQQSLDQGLQFLIQYYNGEERAKGNILERFSAQQFPDLHSELNLSSLELGDSALYFCASSVDPGHILNTEAFFGQGTRLTVV.

This chain links TRBV7-6 with TRBJ2-1; 10 bases match TRBD1. The CDR3 covers 15 residues. With 3 bases clipped from V and 2 bases from J, the junction kept 1 base outside the gene matches. Germline lookup yields CDR1 SGHVS and CDR2 FNYEAQ. This CDR3 reads CASSFGTGAYNEQFF. The CDR3 DNA reads as TGTGCCAGCAGCTTCGGGACAGGGGCCTACAATGAGCAGTTCTTC.

The chain combines TRBV5-1 with TRBJ1-5; no clear D gene. The CDR3 has 13 amino acids. Trimming removed 4 bases from V and 5 bases from J, with 10 bases in between. Germline V CDR1 and CDR2: SGHRS, YFSETQ. The CDR3 loop is CASSPSPYQPQHF. The DNA for the CDR3 is TGCGCCAGCAGCCCCTCTCCTTATCAGCCCCAGCATTTT. The variable domain in full, completed from reference TRBV5-1 and TRBJ1-5, reads KAGVTQTPRYLIKTRGQQVTLSCSPISGHRSVSWYQQTPGQGLQFLFEYFSETQRNKGNFPGRFSGRQFSNSRSEMNVSTLELGDSALYLCASSPSPYQPQHFGDGTRLSIL.

This clone was observed a single time. The chain links TRBV2 to TRBJ1-1; D is perhaps TRBD1 (6 bases). The germline V and J ends were trimmed by 3 bases and 6 bases, with 17 bases remaining between them. This CDR3 is 15 amino acids long. The germline CDR1 and CDR2 sequences are SNHLY and FYNNEI. The CDR3 loop reads CASSEGAVLSAEAFF. CDR3 DNA sequence: TGTGCCAGCAGTGAGGGGGCGGTCTTAAGCGCTGAAGCTTTCTTT.

V is TRBV6-4 and J is TRBJ2-1; 11 bases are shared with TRBD1. CDR1 and CDR2 from the germline V gene are MRHNA and SNTAGT. The J segment lost 4 bases and the V segment lost 3 bases, leaving 2 bases of the junction unmatched. The CDR3 consists of 15 residues. The CDR3 reads CASSEGTGGYNEQFF. DNA for the CDR3: TGTGCCAGCAGTGAGGGGACAGGGGGGTACAATGAGCAGTTCTTC.

The V gene is TRBV30, the J gene TRBJ1-4, with D unclear. Trimming shortened V by 3 bases and J by 6 bases, and 8 bases separated the two germline ends. This CDR3 is 12 amino acids long. The germline V gene has CDR1 GTSNPN and CDR2 SVGIG (reference sequence). Written as DNA, the CDR3 is TGTGCCTGGAGCGAATCGGATGAAAAACTGTTTTTT. Translating it yields CAWSESDEKLFF.

The chain is built from TRBV2 and TRBJ1-1; TRBD1 matches at 7 bases. The CDR3 runs 11 residues. Germline values: CDR1 SNHLY, CDR2 FYNNEI. The V gene end was trimmed by 5 bases and the J gene end by 11 bases; junction bases not matched to a gene: 5. The CDR3 loop reads CASSTTGVAFF. The CDR3, as DNA: TGTGCCAGCAGTACAACAGGGGTGGCTTTCTTT. The full variable domain, rest sourced from reference TRBV2 and TRBJ1-1, is EPEVTQTPSHQVTQMGQEVILRCVPISNHLYFYWYRQILGQKVEFLVSFYNNEISEKSEIFDDQFSVERPDGSNFTLKIRSTKLEDSAMYFCASSTTGVAFFGQGTRLTVV.

This chain connects TRBV27 to TRBJ2-1, with TRBD1 as a possible D gene (6 bases). V was pared by 5 bases and J by 6 bases, with 14 bases between. Germline CDR1 MNHEY, CDR2 SMNVEV (reference sequence). The CDR3 extends over 14 amino acids. CDR3: CASSPQDRFNEQFF. The CDR3 bases are TGTGCCAGCAGTCCCCAGGACAGATTCAATGAGCAGTTCTTC.

The V call is TRBV10-1, the J call TRBJ1-1, with D tentatively TRBD1 (6 bases). Trimming removed 2 bases from V and 7 bases from J, with 17 bases in between. CDR3 length: 15 residues. Germline V lookup: CDR1 WNHNN, CDR2 SYGVQD (reference sequence). CDR3: CASSEDSGANLEAFF. The CDR3 DNA reads as TGCGCCAGCAGTGAGGATTCAGGGGCCAATCTTGAAGCTTTCTTT.

The chain employs TRBV2 and TRBJ2-5; D might be TRBD2 (6 bases). V was cut by 5 bases and J by 4 bases, with 17 bases left in between. Germline V gene data show CDR1 as SNHLY and CDR2 as FYNNEI. This CDR3 spans 15 amino acids. Here the CDR3 reads CASSRDSGGGETQYF. CDR3 nucleotides: TGTGCCAGCAGTCGGGACTCTGGGGGAGGAGAGACCCAGTACTTC.

V usage is TRBV5-1 and J usage is TRBJ2-1, with 14 bases identical to TRBD2. Losses at the gene ends were 0 bases for V and 2 bases for J; bases not matched to a gene: 10. The CDR3 length is 20 residues. Germline V gene lookup returns CDR1 SGHRS and CDR2 YFSETQ. The CDR3, as DNA: TGCGCCAGCAGCTTGGCAGTGGGACTAGCGGGAGCTGGGCCCTACAATGAGCAGTTCTTC. It specifies CASSLAVGLAGAGPYNEQFF.

V usage is TRBV4-1 and J usage is TRBJ2-5, with 13 nucleotides matching TRBD2. The CDR3 runs 16 residues. V trimming: 5 bases; J trimming: 4 bases; junction bases outside the gene matches: 7. The germline V gene encodes CDR1 MGHRA and CDR2 YSYEKL. The CDR3 sequence: CASSSTSGRAGETQYF. The CDR3 DNA is TGCGCCAGCAGCAGTACTAGCGGGAGGGCGGGAGAGACCCAGTACTTC.

The chain combines TRBV28 with TRBJ1-1; D is unclear. Trimming stripped 7 bases from V and 2 bases from J, with 11 bases between. Germline V lookup: CDR1 MDHEN, CDR2 SYDVKM. CDR3 length: 13 residues. CDR3 DNA sequence: TGTGCCAGCACCGACATAATAAACACTGAAGCTTTCTTT. Residues: CASTDIINTEAFF.

This clone was observed a handful of times. The same CDR3 is also encoded by other DNA sequences in this sample. The chain uses TRBV7-2 and TRBJ1-5; D is perhaps TRBD1 (6 bases). Germline V gene lookup returns CDR1 SGHTA and CDR2 FQGNSA. This CDR3 is built from 13 residues. Trimming cost V 4 bases and J 4 bases, with 8 bases left between them. CDR3 nucleotide sequence: TGTGCCAGCAGCTCGCAGGGGAATCAGCCCCAGCATTTT. Protein product: CASSSQGNQPQHF.

This chain connects TRBV5-4 to TRBJ1-6; D gene ambiguous. Germline lookup yields CDR1 SGHNT and CDR2 YYREEE (reference sequence). The CDR3 has 16 residues. Trimming pared 3 bases from V and 0 bases from J, leaving 10 bases between. CDR3 loop: CASSSGGSSYNSPLHF. CDR3 bases: TGTGCCAGCAGCTCCGGTGGGAGCTCCTATAATTCACCCCTCCACTTT.

This clone has only a few counts. This rearrangement joins TRBV6-6 to TRBJ1-3; D is ambiguous. The CDR3 extends over 14 amino acids. The germline gives CDR1 MNHNY, CDR2 SVGAGI (reference sequence). The ends were cut back, 7 bases at V and 0 bases at J, with 10 bases in the middle. Here the CDR3 DNA reads TGTGCCAGCACCATAACGAGCTCTGGAAACACCATATATTTT. It encodes CASTITSSGNTIYF.

This chain uses TRBV7-9 with TRBJ1-1; TRBD1 matches at 7 bases. Per germline, CDR1 SEHNR and CDR2 FQNEAQ (reference sequence). This CDR3 contains 14 residues. Unmatched junction bases numbered 10, after V lost 5 bases and J lost 7 bases. CDR3 protein: CASSLQTGALEAFF. CDR3 nucleotides: TGTGCCAGCAGCCTCCAAACAGGGGCCCTTGAAGCTTTCTTT.

This chain joins TRBV9 and TRBJ1-5, with D unclear. This CDR3 has 14 amino acids. The V end was cut by 1 base, the J end by 4 bases, with 9 bases between. The germline V gene encodes CDR1 SGDLS and CDR2 YYNGEE. The CDR3 DNA is TGTGCCAGCAGCGTAAATGCGGGGAATCAGCCCCAGCATTTT. Translating gives CASSVNAGNQPQHF.

The V call is TRBV18, the J call TRBJ2-1, with 13 positions matching TRBD2. The CDR3 has 18 amino acids. J lost 8 bases, V lost 3 bases, and 13 bases had no gene match. Germline values: CDR1 KGHSH, CDR2 LQKENI. CDR3 residues: CASSPYFGTSGIPDEQFF. Here the CDR3 DNA reads TGTGCCAGCTCACCTTATTTCGGGACTAGCGGGATTCCGGATGAGCAGTTCTTC. Complete variable domain (other parts from reference TRBV18 and TRBJ2-1): NAGVMQNPRHLVRRRGQEARLRCSPMKGHSHVYWYRQLPEEGLKFMVYLQKENIIDESGMPKERFSAEFPKEGPSILRIQQVVRGDSAAYFCASSPYFGTSGIPDEQFFGPGTRLTVL.

The V and J genes are TRBV7-2 and TRBJ2-3, with TRBD2 matching over 11 bases. The germline V gene encodes CDR1 SGHTA and CDR2 FQGNSA. This CDR3 region has 17 residues. V lost 3 bases and J lost 1; bases outside the gene matches: 6. In DNA form, the CDR3 reads TGTGCCAGCAGCTTTTACCTTAGCGGGGGGGGCACAGATACGCAGTATTTT. It yields the protein CASSFYLSGGGTDTQYF.

The rearrangement joins TRBV5-1 to TRBJ2-2; 13 nucleotides align to TRBD2. Germline loops: CDR1 SGHRS, CDR2 YFSETQ. The J segment lost 0 bases and the V segment lost 4 bases, leaving 9 bases of the junction unmatched. The CDR3 covers 19 residues. CDR3 sequence: CASSKGGLAGQANTGELFF. The CDR3 DNA is TGCGCCAGCAGCAAGGGGGGACTAGCGGGACAGGCGAACACCGGGGAGCTGTTTTTT. Full variable domain (rest looked up from reference TRBV5-1 and TRBJ2-2): KAGVTQTPRYLIKTRGQQVTLSCSPISGHRSVSWYQQTPGQGLQFLFEYFSETQRNKGNFPGRFSGRQFSNSRSEMNVSTLELGDSALYLCASSKGGLAGQANTGELFFGEGSRLTVL.

The chain is built from TRBV4-1 and TRBJ1-2, with D unresolved. V shed 0 bases and J shed 5 bases, with 10 bases lying between them. Per the germline V gene, CDR1 is MGHRA and CDR2 is YSYEKL. The CDR3 spans 14 residues. Written as DNA, the CDR3 is TGCGCCAGCAGCCAAGAGCAGAAGACTTATGGCTACACCTTC. This encodes CASSQEQKTYGYTF.